This TCR beta chain emerged from a study of shared clonotypes between healthy human individuals (dated by TCRdb to the early 2020s). In terms of the full investigation: The cohort included a few men and two women between 18 and 49 years of age. Per donor, three plates each were used for CD4 naive and CD4 memory, two for CD8 naive, and one for CD8 memory. To estimate repertoire size and how much clonotype sharing occurs between individuals, the study deeply sequenced the blood TCR repertoires of roughly 5 healthy adults. Different laboratories and diverse techniques were used to prepare libraries and sequence TCR repertoires, to increase sequencing depth and limit assay-specific biases. Between about 0.9 and 8.9 billion PBMCs per donor were obtained by leukapheresis.

Using the deep immunoSEQ assay, TCR CDR3 regions were amplified from genomic DNA by multiplex PCR. For each cell subset, the extracted genomic DNA was distributed evenly across all wells of several immunoSEQ 96-well plates, and each plate served as one replicate. For sorted subsets, each replicate PCR was loaded with around 220 ng genomic DNA, equivalent to about 30,000 T cell genomes. Purified libraries were quantified with a Qubit 3.0 fluorometer, sized on a Bioanalyzer 2100, and re-quantified with the KAPA Library Quantification kit. A separate single-read 150-cycle Illumina NextSeq 550 flow cell was used to sequence each immunoSEQ 96-well plate. Per the source publication's procedure: Because only junctional sequences without quality scores were contained in the immunoSEQ output, filtering matching that applied to full-length reads could not be performed. Sequences were annotated with PyIR, a Python wrapper for IgBLAST v1.9, using IMGT germline references to assign V/J genes and CDR3. Reads with weak V/J assignments (E-value above 1e-6), missing CDR3, stop codons, out-of-frame junctions, or ambiguous translated residues were removed. V3J clonotypes were defined by identical inferred V gene, J gene, and CDR3 amino acid sequence. Percentage overlap between repertoires was computed as shared unique clonotypes divided by the size of the smaller repertoire. Three approaches were used to assess repertoire richness: RTK rarefaction, the Chao1 estimator, and Recon v2.1 estimates of unobserved clonotypes. For all TCRbeta clonotypes obtained by the gDNA method from a handful of donors, generation probabilities were computed with OLGA. Not all clones reach the TCRdb copy of this immuneACCESS table, which keeps in-frame sequences only. Checked studies attribute under half of the gap to unresolved V genes and leave the rest unexplained. D and trimming come from the DNA, and the V and J calls and clone size come from that table. Recorded for this sample are more than 500,000 clones; about 95% of them occurred a single time. The ten largest clones capture over 0.09% of the sample.

In regard to this clone: No antigen is known for it. The sample holds no much larger clone one base away, and base qualities are not on file.

General study outcomes and caveats: Higher generation probabilities were observed for clonotypes shared by all four sorted-subset donors than for non-shared clonotypes. Rarefaction of sorted-subset datasets indicated incomplete sequencing despite the large sequencing depth. Sampling was limited to blood, and TCR repertoires in tissue likely differ from TCR repertoires in blood. Pairwise subsampling indicated that sequencing depth was expected to affect the degree of clonotype sharing among donors. Sharing across a few donors was observed for roughly 5.4% of naive CD4, over 3% of naive CD8, 2% to 2.5% of memory CD4, and roughly 0.4% of memory CD8 clonotypes. Naive subsets generally had larger estimated clonotype richness than memory subsets. Because the study included a small number of donors, the genetic and exposure-history diversity represented was limited.

CD8 naive samples consisted of CD45RO-negative cells that were positively selected for CCR7, yielding a CD45RA+CCR7+ population without TemRA cells. The donors were healthy, HIV-negative adults who had no recently reported acute infections or vaccinations. Only Caucasian adults living in Nashville, Tennessee, USA were represented among the donors. Blood was collected by leukapheresis, and PBMCs were isolated by Ficoll-Histopaque density gradient centrifugation and then cryopreserved in liquid nitrogen vapor phase. Purity and quantity of every magnetically sorted T cell population were checked by analytical flow cytometry. Genomic DNA was isolated from every sorted fraction and measured by UV absorbance on a Nanodrop 2000c. CDR1 and CDR2 were assigned from the germline V gene (reference sequence) as GTSNPN and SVGIG. The CDR3 sequence holds 15 residues, the cysteine and phenylalanine included. Only CDR3 DNA remains: 45 bases, in frame from the first base. V drops 3 bases and J drops 4 bases, leaving 16 bases in between.

Sample: naive CD8+ T cells sorted from blood. Explained via the paper, the cell subset or site label denotes: CD45RA+CCR7+. The chain links TRBV30 with TRBJ2-1; the D gene remains uncertain. This clonotype was sampled from a woman aged 25-40 years in good health. The bases read TGTGCCTGGAGCGGTGATAGGGATGGATACAATGAGCAGTTCTTC. Its product reads: CAWSGDRDGYNEQFF.